Each of the 18 T cell receptor beta chains below was sequenced from the same sample in a study of OX40 agonist ivuxolimab in advanced cancers. TCRdb keeps only in-frame clones here, not all; method: immunoSEQ multiplex PCR. Altogether around 90,000 clones are present, more than 85% being singletons, with the ten largest covering 1% to 1.3%. Material: CD4+ or CD8+ T cells sorted from blood, obtained in a trial of the OX40 agonist ivuxolimab. All receptors derive from an adult with an advanced solid tumor such as melanoma, head and neck, liver or kidney cancer.

This clone was seen once. The chain uses TRBV11-2 and TRBJ2-3, with 10 bases fitting TRBD2. This CDR3 contains 16 residues. Germline CDR1 and CDR2: SGHAT and FQNNGV. The V gene end was trimmed by 3 bases and the J gene end by 7 bases; junction bases not matched to a gene: 10. CDR3 amino acids: CASSFGIAGGSNTQYF. CDR3 DNA sequence: TGTGCCAGCAGCTTCGGTATAGCGGGAGGTTCAAATACGCAGTATTTT. The complete variable domain, with remaining parts taken from reference TRBV11-2 and TRBJ2-3, reads EAGVAQSPRYKIIEKRQSVAFWCNPISGHATLYWYQQILGQGPKLLIQFQNNGVVDDSQLPKDRFSAERLKGVDSTLKIQPAKLEDSAVYLCASSFGIAGGSNTQYFGPGTRLTVL.

The chain couples TRBV27 to TRBJ1-4, with a weak D call TRBD1 (5 bases). The ends were cut back, 8 bases at V and 1 base at J, with 14 bases in the middle. CDR3 length: 15 amino acids. Per germline, CDR1 MNHEY and CDR2 SMNVEV (reference sequence). The CDR3 nucleotides read TGTGCCAGCTCTCAGCGGGGGGGAACTAATGAAAAACTGTTTTTT. Translated, it gives CASSQRGGTNEKLFF.

CDR3 in DNA: TGTGCCAGCAGTTACGGGGGCCAAGAGACCCAGTACTTC. Translation: CASSYGGQETQYF. The chain joins TRBV6-5 to TRBJ2-5; D tentatively fits TRBD1 or TRBD2 (5 bases each). Between the trimmed V and J ends, which lost 2 bases and 1 base, there was a span of 5 bases. The germline CDR1 and CDR2 sequences are MNHEY and SVGAGI. The length of the CDR3 is 13 residues.

The chain carries TRBV4-2 and TRBJ2-7, with D possibly being TRBD2 (6 bases). Germline CDR1 LGHNA, CDR2 YNFKEQ. This CDR3 spans 15 amino acids. V was trimmed by 0 bases and J by 6 bases, leaving 15 bases between them. CDR3 bases: TGTGCCAGCAGCCAAGATAGGACTACCAGGGTCGAGCAGTACTTC. Amino acid sequence: CASSQDRTTRVEQYF.

The gene calls are TRBV19 and TRBJ2-6; tentatively, D is TRBD1 (7 bases). The CDR3 is 18 amino acids. Germline V gene lookup returns CDR1 LNHDA and CDR2 SQIVND (reference sequence). V lost 3 bases, J lost 2 bases, and 17 bases lay in between. The CDR3 nucleotides are TGTGCCAGTAGTATTACGTCGGCAGGGGGGCCTGGGGCCAACGTCCTGACTTTC. Translating gives CASSITSAGGPGANVLTF.

The chain uses TRBV11-3 and TRBJ2-5, with TRBD1 identical over 11 bases. V gave up 1 base and J gave up 4 bases; unmatched junction bases: 5. The germline V gene has CDR1 SGHNT and CDR2 YENEEA. The CDR3 has 16 amino acids. For the CDR3, the DNA is TGTGCCAGCAGCTTAGCCTGGGACAGGGGGGGAGAGACCCAGTACTTC. The encoded protein is CASSLAWDRGGETQYF.

The chain is built from TRBV5-1 and TRBJ2-6; D may be TRBD1 (6 bases). V was clipped by 0 bases and J by 0 bases, with 13 bases between them. Germline V lookup: CDR1 SGHRS, CDR2 YFSETQ. This CDR3 contains 18 residues. CDR3 loop: CASSLAVIQGSGANVLTF. CDR3 bases: TGCGCCAGCAGCTTGGCGGTCATACAGGGCTCTGGGGCCAACGTCCTGACTTTC. Complete variable domain (other parts from reference TRBV5-1 and TRBJ2-6): KAGVTQTPRYLIKTRGQQVTLSCSPISGHRSVSWYQQTPGQGLQFLFEYFSETQRNKGNFPGRFSGRQFSNSRSEMNVSTLELGDSALYLCASSLAVIQGSGANVLTFGAGSRLTVL.

The V and J genes are TRBV7-8 and TRBJ2-7; D is unresolved. Germline CDR1 reads SGHVS; CDR2 reads FQNEAQ. The V gene lost 0 bases and the J gene lost 6 bases, with 9 bases spanning the gap. There are 13 residues in the CDR3. CDR3 in DNA: TGTGCCAGCAGCTTAGCCCCACCGAGCGAGCAGTACTTC. Amino acid sequence: CASSLAPPSEQYF.

J is TRBJ1-5 and V is TRBV21-1; the table's D call, TRBD1, was not checked against the DNA. TRBV21-1 is labeled a pseudogene. The CDR3 has 15 residues. CDR3 loop: CASSDSSGANQPQHF. DNA of the CDR3: TGTGCCAGCAGCGACTCGTCAGGGGCCAATCAGCCCCAGCATTTT.

The chain has TRBV5-8 and TRBJ2-1; D remains ambiguous. Germline V CDR1 and CDR2: SGHTS, YDEGEE. Trimming stripped 1 base from V and 7 bases from J, with 15 bases between. The length of the CDR3 is 15 residues. As DNA, the CDR3 is TGTGCCAGCAGCTTGTTCGAGAACCCCAAAAATGAGCAGTTCTTC. This encodes CASSLFENPKNEQFF.

The rearrangement joins TRBV28 to TRBJ2-7, with 8 bases matching TRBD2. J gave up 0 bases and V 10 bases, and 11 bases lay outside the gene matches. In germline, CDR1 is MDHEN, CDR2 SYDVKM. This CDR3 contains 15 residues. CDR3 sequence reads: CATLPGTRSSYEQYF. The CDR3 nucleotides read TGTGCCACCCTTCCCGGGACTAGGTCCTCCTACGAGCAGTACTTC.

This clone was recorded only once. The V call is TRBV9, the J call TRBJ1-1; TRBD1 might be the D (6 bases). CDR3 size: 12 residues. Germline V lookup: CDR1 SGDLS, CDR2 YYNGEE. V was cut by 8 bases and J by 1 base, with 9 bases left in between. The CDR3 region has the DNA TGTGCCAGGACACAGGGGAACACTGAAGCTTTCTTT. It is translated as CARTQGNTEAFF. Full variable domain (remainder filled in from reference TRBV9 and TRBJ1-1): DSGVTQTPKHLITATGQRVTLRCSPRSGDLSVYWYQQSLDQGLQFLIQYYNGEERAKGNILERFSAQQFPDLHSELNLSSLELGDSALYFCARTQGNTEAFFGQGTRLTVV.

This chain links TRBV5-1 with TRBJ1-1; D gene unclear. The germline CDR1 and CDR2 sequences are SGHRS and YFSETQ. The CDR3 runs 15 residues. Trimming left V 0 bases short and J 3 bases short, with 12 bases between. CDR3 residues: CASSLEGLKDTEAFF. CDR3 bases: TGCGCCAGCAGCTTGGAAGGTCTGAAGGACACTGAAGCTTTCTTT.

The chain carries TRBV7-9 and TRBJ1-1; no clear D. V lost 5 bases to trimming and J lost 1 base, with 8 bases between them. Germline V gene data show CDR1 as SEHNR and CDR2 as FQNEAQ (reference sequence). The CDR3 totals 13 residues. CDR3 bases: TGTGCCAGCAGCCTACTCCCGAACACTGAAGCTTTCTTT. Translated: CASSLLPNTEAFF. The full variable domain, in which reference TRBV7-9 and TRBJ1-1 provide the parts outside the CDR3, is DTGVSQNPRHKITKRGQNVTFRCDPISEHNRLYWYRQTLGQGPEFLTYFQNEAQLEKSRLLSDRFSAERPKGSFSTLEIQRTEQGDSAMYLCASSLLPNTEAFFGQGTRLTVV.

CDR3 nucleotide sequence: TGCGCCAGCAGTCTGAGACTAGCGGGAGCCAATGAGCAGTTCTTC. It specifies CASSLRLAGANEQFF. The gene calls are TRBV5-1 and TRBJ2-1; 12 nucleotides agree with TRBD2. This CDR3 contains 15 residues. Looked up from germline, CDR1 is SGHRS and CDR2 is YFSETQ. With V trimmed by 5 bases and J by 6 bases, 6 bases remained unmatched.

This chain uses TRBV10-3 with TRBJ2-2; 12 nucleotides agree with TRBD2. V lost 8 bases and J lost 9; bases outside the gene matches: 25. Germline CDR1 ENHRY, CDR2 SYGVKD. This CDR3 region has 20 residues. CDR3 protein: CAIQPSIGLAGRNVPRELFF. As DNA, the CDR3 is TGTGCCATCCAGCCTTCAATTGGACTAGCGGGGAGGAATGTCCCCCGGGAGCTGTTTTTT.

The V gene is TRBV5-1, the J gene TRBJ2-1; 7 bases are shared with TRBD1. The CDR3 consists of 16 residues. Germline V gene data show CDR1 as SGHRS and CDR2 as YFSETQ. Trimming cost V 4 bases and J 0 bases; bases outside gene matches: 7. The CDR3, as DNA: TGCGCCAGCAGCCTCCCCCGGGACAGCTCCTACAATGAGCAGTTCTTC. Residues: CASSLPRDSSYNEQFF.

The chain recombines TRBV18 with TRBJ2-5; 9 positions match TRBD1. CDR1 is KGHSH and CDR2 is LQKENI in the germline V gene. This CDR3 comprises 15 residues. J gave up 0 bases and V 8 bases, and 7 bases lay outside the gene matches. This chain's CDR3 is CASTGGTGNQETQYF. The CDR3 region has the DNA TGTGCCAGCACTGGCGGGACAGGGAACCAAGAGACCCAGTACTTC.